A single sample is the source of the 20 T cell receptor beta chains below, sequenced in a study of T cells after yellow fever vaccination. TCRdb called the 5' RACE reads again in MiXCR, with one record for every CDR3 protein. The sample records under 200,000 distinct CDR3 sequences, less than 9% being singletons. Sequences were derived from CD4+ T cells sorted from PBMCs, sampled about 5 days after the first yellow fever vaccination. These receptors all come from a man between 18 and 29 years old who received the YFV17D yellow fever vaccine.

This clonotype was picked up many times. The chain combines TRBV5-1 with TRBJ2-5; TRBD2 aligns across 12 bases. Germline V gene sequence: CDR1 SGHRS, CDR2 YFSETQ. Trimming at V came to 6 bases and at J to 4 bases, leaving 10 bases not matched to a gene. The CDR3 contains 16 residues. The CDR3 sequence is CASTPSGGGIGETQYF. The CDR3 DNA sequence: TGCGCCAGCACCCCTAGCGGGGGGGGAATCGGAGAGACCCAGTACTTC. Full variable domain (missing parts from reference TRBV5-1 and TRBJ2-5): KAGVTQTPRYLIKTRGQQVTLSCSPISGHRSVSWYQQTPGQGLQFLFEYFSETQRNKGNFPGRFSGRQFSNSRSEMNVSTLELGDSALYLCASTPSGGGIGETQYFGPGTRLLVL.

Notes on this clonotype: Compared with germline, one end of the junction differs, possibly owing to a read error. For the CDR3, the DNA is TGTGCTAGCAGCTTGGTACAGGGGGCGTTGGGAGAGACCCAGTACTTC. It specifies CASSLVQGALGETQYF. V gene TRBV7-7 combines with J gene TRBJ2-5, with 9 bases matching TRBD1. From germline, CDR1 is SSHAT and CDR2 FNYEAQ (reference sequence). This CDR3 region has 16 residues.

This clonotype was picked up many times. The CDR3 region has the DNA TGCAGTGCTAGAGATTCGGGACGGGCATCCTACAATGAGCAGTTCTTC. Translating gives CSARDSGRASYNEQFF. V gene TRBV20-1 combines with J gene TRBJ2-1; tentatively, D is TRBD1 or TRBD2 (5 bases each). This CDR3 has 16 amino acids. Trimming removed 0 bases at V and 1 base at J, with 13 bases between. CDR1 and CDR2 (germline): DFQATT, SNEGSKA (reference sequence).

On this clonotype: A much larger clone lies one base from this, so it may be a read error. The chain joins TRBV4-2 to TRBJ1-6; D gene ambiguous. Germline CDR1 LGHNA, CDR2 YNFKEQ. V lost 7 bases, J lost 0 bases, and 16 bases lay in between. The CDR3 covers 17 residues. The CDR3 sequence: CASILLQGSSYNSPLHF. In DNA form, the CDR3 reads TGTGCCAGCATCCTTCTTCAAGGGAGCTCCTATAATTCACCCCTCCACTTT.

In its sample, this clonotype was seen a few times. The chain joins TRBV6-5 to TRBJ1-2; D not resolved. Germline-derived CDR1 and CDR2 are MNHEY and SVGAGI. The CDR3 is made up of 11 amino acids. The V end was cut by 6 bases, the J end by 8 bases, with 10 bases between. The DNA for the CDR3 is TGTGCCAGCAGGACGGGGTGGGGCTACACCTTC. This codes for CASRTGWGYTF.

Only a few counts were recorded for this clonotype. The CDR3 loop reads CASSQDTVRGVRSTEAFF. The CDR3 DNA sequence: TGCGCCAGCAGCCAAGATACGGTAAGAGGGGTACGGTCCACTGAAGCTTTCTTT. The chain combines TRBV4-3 with TRBJ1-1, with a possible D match to TRBD1 (5 bases). The ends were cut back, 0 bases at V and 4 bases at J, with 21 bases in the middle. CDR3 size: 18 residues. Germline lookup yields CDR1 LGHNA and CDR2 YSLEER.

This clonotype was observed a few times. The genes are TRBV6-1 and TRBJ1-4; 9 bases are a match to TRBD1. The CDR3 totals 13 residues. CDR1 and CDR2 (germline): MNHNS, SASEGT. With V trimmed by 7 bases and J by 5 bases, 2 bases remained unmatched. CDR3 region: CASTGQGNEKLFF. For the CDR3, the DNA is TGTGCCAGCACAGGACAGGGGAATGAAAAACTGTTTTTT.

This clonotype was seen at least ten times. The chain joins TRBV7-3 to TRBJ2-2, with 11 bases that match TRBD2. Germline CDR1 and CDR2: SGHTA and FQGTGA. The CDR3 runs to 16 residues. Trimming at V came to 5 bases and at J to 5 bases, leaving 7 bases not matched to a gene. The CDR3 here is CASSQTSGGSTGELFF. CDR3 in DNA: TGTGCCAGCAGCCAAACTAGCGGGGGAAGTACCGGGGAGCTGTTTTTT.

This rearrangement joins TRBV18 to TRBJ1-1; no clear D. The V gene's germline CDR1 is KGHSH and CDR2 LQKENI. Trimming took off 4 bases at V and 6 bases at J, with 9 bases between the two ends. The CDR3 covers 12 residues. Here the CDR3 reads CASSHDKPEAFF. As DNA, the CDR3 is TGTGCCAGCTCACACGACAAGCCTGAAGCTTTCTTT.

The table lists this clonotype with many counts. V is TRBV28 and J is TRBJ2-3, with 9 bases identical to TRBD1. CDR1 is MDHEN, CDR2 SYDVKM, per germline. The V and J ends lost 7 bases and 0 bases, in that order; junction bases with no gene match: 5. The CDR3 sequence is 15 residues long. The CDR3 DNA reads TGTGCCAGCACATCCGGGACAGGGAGCACAGATACGCAGTATTTT. Its protein is CASTSGTGSTDTQYF.

This clonotype has at least ten counts. The chain links TRBV4-1 to TRBJ2-7; D perhaps matches TRBD1 (7 bases). CDR1 is MGHRA and CDR2 is YSYEKL in the germline V gene. V lost 10 bases to trimming and J lost 3 bases, with 22 bases between them. The CDR3 is made up of 15 amino acids. The CDR3 DNA reads as TGCGCCACTCGTACGCGGCAGGGGGGCAACTACGAGCAGTACTTC. Protein: CATRTRQGGNYEQYF.

The chain links TRBV28 to TRBJ1-2, with 8 bases lining up with TRBD1. V shed 5 bases and J 8 bases; nucleotides not matched to a gene: 10. From germline, CDR1 is MDHEN and CDR2 SYDVKM. The CDR3 is 14 residues long. CDR3 bases: TGTGCCAGCAGTCGACTAGGACAGGGAGGCGGCTACACCTTC. It codes for CASSRLGQGGGYTF.

This clonotype showed up many times. The V gene is TRBV5-4, the J gene TRBJ2-3; 11 nucleotides align to TRBD2. The CDR3 consists of 15 residues. Germline V gene data show CDR1 as SGHNT and CDR2 as YYREEE (reference sequence). Trimming cost V 3 bases and J 7 bases; bases outside gene matches: 7. CDR3 protein: CASSSTTSGAYTQYF. CDR3 DNA sequence: TGTGCCAGCAGCTCGACGACTAGCGGGGCATATACGCAGTATTTT.

This clonotype was seen many times. The chain employs TRBV7-2 and TRBJ2-3; D uncertain. The germline V gene encodes CDR1 SGHTA and CDR2 FQGNSA. The CDR3 length is 12 residues. Between the trimmed V and J ends, which lost 6 bases and 3 bases, there was a span of 7 bases. The chain's CDR3 is CASRPQTDTQYF. The CDR3 nucleotides are TGTGCCAGCAGGCCCCAGACAGATACGCAGTATTTT.

This clonotype occurred a few times. The rearrangement uses TRBV6-1 and TRBJ1-2; 7 bases align to TRBD1. With V trimmed by 4 bases and J by 5 bases, 10 bases remained unmatched. Germline V CDR1 and CDR2: MNHNS, SASEGT. The CDR3 consists of 15 residues. The CDR3 protein is CASSVLDRDTYGYTF. CDR3 DNA sequence: TGTGCCAGCAGTGTCCTTGACAGGGATACGTATGGCTACACCTTC.

This clonotype was detected many times. The V call is TRBV6-6, the J call TRBJ1-3, with 7 bases aligning to TRBD1. The CDR3 totals 13 residues. V lost 6 bases, J lost 4 bases, and 3 bases stayed unmatched. From germline, CDR1 is MNHNY and CDR2 SVGAGI (reference sequence). The CDR3 DNA sequence: TGTGCCAGCAGACAGGGGTCCGGAAACACCATATATTTT. It is translated as CASRQGSGNTIYF.

This clonotype occurred many times. The V gene is TRBV5-1, the J gene TRBJ1-2; TRBD1 might be the D (5 bases). Between the trimmed V and J ends, which lost 0 bases and 6 bases, there was a span of 6 bases. This CDR3 is built from 12 residues. Germline V gene lookup returns CDR1 SGHRS and CDR2 YFSETQ. The CDR3 DNA sequence: TGCGCCAGCAGCTTGGGAGGGGATGGCTACACCTTC. Protein sequence: CASSLGGDGYTF.

This chain uses TRBV20-1 with TRBJ1-5, with no clear D. There are 13 residues in the CDR3. Germline loops: CDR1 DFQATT, CDR2 SNEGSKA (reference sequence). V lost 5 bases and J 10 bases, leaving 18 bases between the germline ends. The chain's CDR3 is CSAFPGSGHPQHF. The CDR3 DNA reads TGCAGTGCTTTCCCGGGGAGCGGCCATCCCCAGCATTTT.

There are many counts of this clonotype. CDR3 bases: TGTGCCAGCAAATTAGGCGACCACGACGATGAGCAGTTCTTC. Translating it yields CASKLGDHDDEQFF. V is TRBV11-3 and J is TRBJ2-1; D is unresolved. This CDR3 is 14 amino acids long. The germline gives CDR1 SGHNT, CDR2 YENEEA. Trimming left V 7 bases short and J 8 bases short, with 18 bases between.

Many counts were recorded for this clonotype. The V and J genes are TRBV20-1 and TRBJ2-7, with a weak D call TRBD2 (6 bases). The CDR3 length is 14 residues. The V gene's germline CDR1 is DFQATT and CDR2 SNEGSKA (reference sequence). V lost 5 bases and J 0 bases, leaving 14 bases between the germline ends. The CDR3 sequence is CSAGDFTRSYEQYV. The CDR3 DNA reads as TGCAGTGCTGGGGACTTTACACGCTCCTACGAGCAGTACGTC.